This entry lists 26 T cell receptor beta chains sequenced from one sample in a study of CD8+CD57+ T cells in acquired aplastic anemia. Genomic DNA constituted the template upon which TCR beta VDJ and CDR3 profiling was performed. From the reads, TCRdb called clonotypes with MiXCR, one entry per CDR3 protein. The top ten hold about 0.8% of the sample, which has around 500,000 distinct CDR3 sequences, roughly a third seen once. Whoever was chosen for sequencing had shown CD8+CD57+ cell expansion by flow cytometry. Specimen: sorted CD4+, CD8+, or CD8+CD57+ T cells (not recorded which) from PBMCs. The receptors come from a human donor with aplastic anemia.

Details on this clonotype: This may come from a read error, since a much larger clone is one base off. The CDR3 nucleotides are TGCAGTGCGAAGGGACCCTTCGAGCAGTACTTC. Its translation is CSAKGPFEQYF. The chain couples TRBV20-1 to TRBJ2-7, with D possibly being TRBD1 or TRBD2 (5 bases each). The CDR3 covers 11 residues. CDR1 and CDR2 from the germline V gene are DFQATT and SNEGSKA (reference sequence). Trimming stripped 6 bases from V and 6 bases from J, with 12 bases between.

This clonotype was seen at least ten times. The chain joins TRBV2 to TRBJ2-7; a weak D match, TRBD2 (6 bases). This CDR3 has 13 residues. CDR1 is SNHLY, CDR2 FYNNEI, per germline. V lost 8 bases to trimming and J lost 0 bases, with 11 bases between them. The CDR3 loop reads CASGTYSSYEQYF. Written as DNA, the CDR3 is TGTGCCAGCGGGACTTACAGCTCCTACGAGCAGTACTTC.

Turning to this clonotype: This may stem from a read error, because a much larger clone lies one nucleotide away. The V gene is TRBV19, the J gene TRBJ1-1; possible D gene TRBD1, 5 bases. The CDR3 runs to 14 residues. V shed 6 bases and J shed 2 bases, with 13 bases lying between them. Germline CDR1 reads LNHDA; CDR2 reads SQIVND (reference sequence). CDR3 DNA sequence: TGTGCCAGTAGCCGGACGACAGTTAACACTGAAGCTTTCTTT. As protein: CASSRTTVNTEAFF.

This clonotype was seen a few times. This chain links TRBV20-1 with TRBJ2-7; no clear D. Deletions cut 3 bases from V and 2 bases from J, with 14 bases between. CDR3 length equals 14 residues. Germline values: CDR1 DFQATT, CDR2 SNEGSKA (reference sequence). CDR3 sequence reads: CSASAASPPYEQYF. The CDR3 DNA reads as TGCAGTGCTAGCGCTGCTTCCCCCCCCTACGAGCAGTACTTC.

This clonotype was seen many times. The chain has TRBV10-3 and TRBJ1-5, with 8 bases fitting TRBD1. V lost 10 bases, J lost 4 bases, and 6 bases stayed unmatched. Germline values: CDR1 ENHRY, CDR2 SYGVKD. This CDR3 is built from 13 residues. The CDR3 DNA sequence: TGTGCCACGGGACAGGCGGAGAATCAGCCCCAGCATTTT. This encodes CATGQAENQPQHF.

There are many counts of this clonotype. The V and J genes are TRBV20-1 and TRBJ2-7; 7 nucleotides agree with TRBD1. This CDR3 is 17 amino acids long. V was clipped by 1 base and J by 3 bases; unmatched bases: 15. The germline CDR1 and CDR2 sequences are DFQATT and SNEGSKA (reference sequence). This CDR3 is CSARGPQRQGELYEQYF. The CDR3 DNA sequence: TGCAGTGCTAGAGGCCCCCAAAGGCAGGGGGAACTCTACGAGCAGTACTTC.

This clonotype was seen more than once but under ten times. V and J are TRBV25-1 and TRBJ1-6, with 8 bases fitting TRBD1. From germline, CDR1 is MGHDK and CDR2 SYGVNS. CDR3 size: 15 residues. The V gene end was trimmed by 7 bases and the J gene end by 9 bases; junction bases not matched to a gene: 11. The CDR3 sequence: CASTDSRDRSSPLHF. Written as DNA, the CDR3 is TGTGCCAGCACCGACTCCCGGGACAGGAGTTCACCCCTCCACTTT.

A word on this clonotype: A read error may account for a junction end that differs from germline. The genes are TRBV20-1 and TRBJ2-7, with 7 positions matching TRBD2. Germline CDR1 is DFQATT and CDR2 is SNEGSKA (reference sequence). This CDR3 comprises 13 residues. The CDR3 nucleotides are TGCAGTGCTAGGACCGGGGGGTTTTTCGAGCAGTGCTTC. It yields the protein CSARTGGFFEQCF.

DNA for the CDR3: TGTGCCAGCAGCTTAGGCGACGGGGTCTATGGCTACACCTTC. Translation: CASSLGDGVYGYTF. The chain employs TRBV7-2 and TRBJ1-2, with D uncertain. Germline-derived CDR1 and CDR2 are SGHTA and FQGNSA. The length of the CDR3 is 14 residues. V was cut by 1 base and J by 4 bases, with 10 bases left in between.

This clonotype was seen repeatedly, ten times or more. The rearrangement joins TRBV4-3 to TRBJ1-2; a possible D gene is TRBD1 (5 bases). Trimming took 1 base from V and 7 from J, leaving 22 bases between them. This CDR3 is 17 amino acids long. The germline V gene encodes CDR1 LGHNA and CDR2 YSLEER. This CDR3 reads CASSQGIRDRLIPGYTF. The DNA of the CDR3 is TGCGCCAGCAGCCAAGGAATCCGGGACCGCTTAATCCCTGGCTACACCTTC.

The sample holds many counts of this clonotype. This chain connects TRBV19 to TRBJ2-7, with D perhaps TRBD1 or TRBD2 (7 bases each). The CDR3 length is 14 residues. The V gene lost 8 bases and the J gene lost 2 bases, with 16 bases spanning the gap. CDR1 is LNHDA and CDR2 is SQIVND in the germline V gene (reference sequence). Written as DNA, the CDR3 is TGTGCCAGTGCGGGGGACAGAGGGACCTACGAGCAGTACTTC. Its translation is CASAGDRGTYEQYF.

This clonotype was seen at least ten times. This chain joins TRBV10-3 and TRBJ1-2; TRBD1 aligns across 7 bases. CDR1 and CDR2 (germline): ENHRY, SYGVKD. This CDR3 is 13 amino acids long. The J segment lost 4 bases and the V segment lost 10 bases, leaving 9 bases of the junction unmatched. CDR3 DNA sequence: TGTGCCACCAACCGGGACAGATTCTATGGCTACACCTTC. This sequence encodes CATNRDRFYGYTF.

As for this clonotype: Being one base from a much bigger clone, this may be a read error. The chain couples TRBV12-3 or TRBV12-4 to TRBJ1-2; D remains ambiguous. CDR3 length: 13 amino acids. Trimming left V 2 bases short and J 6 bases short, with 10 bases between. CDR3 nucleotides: TGTGCCAGCAGTTTACCTTCTGGGGATGGCTACACCTTC. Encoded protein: CASSLPSGDGYTF.

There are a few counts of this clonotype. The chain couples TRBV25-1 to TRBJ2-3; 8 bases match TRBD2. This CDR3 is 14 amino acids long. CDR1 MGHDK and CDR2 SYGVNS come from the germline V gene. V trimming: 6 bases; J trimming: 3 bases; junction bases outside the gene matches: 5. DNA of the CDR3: TGTGCCAGCAGCCGCGGGGGGCTGACAGATACGCAGTATTTT. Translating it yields CASSRGGLTDTQYF.

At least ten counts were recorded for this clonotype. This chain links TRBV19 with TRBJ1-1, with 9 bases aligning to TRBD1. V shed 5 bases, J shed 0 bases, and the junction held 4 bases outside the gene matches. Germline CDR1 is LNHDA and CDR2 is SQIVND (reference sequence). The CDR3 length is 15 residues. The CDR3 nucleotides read TGTGCCAGTAGTCGGACAGGGGCCGTGAACACTGAAGCTTTCTTT. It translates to CASSRTGAVNTEAFF.

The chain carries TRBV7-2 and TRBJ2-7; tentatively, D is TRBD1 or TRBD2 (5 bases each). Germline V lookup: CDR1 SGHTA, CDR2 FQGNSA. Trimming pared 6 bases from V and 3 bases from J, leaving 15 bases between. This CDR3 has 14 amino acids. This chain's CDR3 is CASSLGRAFYEQYF. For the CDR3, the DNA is TGTGCCAGCAGTCTGGGGCGGGCTTTCTACGAGCAGTACTTC.

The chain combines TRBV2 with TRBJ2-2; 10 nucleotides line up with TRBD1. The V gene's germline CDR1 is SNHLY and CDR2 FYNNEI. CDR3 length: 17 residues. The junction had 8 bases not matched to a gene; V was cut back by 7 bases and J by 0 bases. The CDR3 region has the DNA TGTGCCAGCACCGTCAGAGGACAGGGGGCGAACACCGGGGAGCTGTTTTTT. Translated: CASTVRGQGANTGELFF.

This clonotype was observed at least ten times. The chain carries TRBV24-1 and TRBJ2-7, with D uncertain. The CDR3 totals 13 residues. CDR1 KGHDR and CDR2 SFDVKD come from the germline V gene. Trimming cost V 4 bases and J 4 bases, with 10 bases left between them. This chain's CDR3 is CATSDPVGYEQYF. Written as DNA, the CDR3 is TGTGCCACCAGTGACCCCGTTGGGTACGAGCAGTACTTC.

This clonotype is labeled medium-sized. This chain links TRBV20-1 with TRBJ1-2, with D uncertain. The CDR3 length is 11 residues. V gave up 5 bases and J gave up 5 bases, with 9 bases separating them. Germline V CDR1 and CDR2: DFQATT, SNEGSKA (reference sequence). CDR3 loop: CSAPTVYGYTF. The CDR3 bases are TGCAGTGCTCCGACGGTGTATGGCTACACCTTC.

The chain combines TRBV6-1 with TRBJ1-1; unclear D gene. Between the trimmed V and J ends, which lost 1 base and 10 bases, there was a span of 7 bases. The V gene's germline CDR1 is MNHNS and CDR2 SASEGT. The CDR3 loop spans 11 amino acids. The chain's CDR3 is CASSEDSGAFF. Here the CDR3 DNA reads TGTGCCAGCAGTGAAGACTCTGGAGCTTTCTTT.

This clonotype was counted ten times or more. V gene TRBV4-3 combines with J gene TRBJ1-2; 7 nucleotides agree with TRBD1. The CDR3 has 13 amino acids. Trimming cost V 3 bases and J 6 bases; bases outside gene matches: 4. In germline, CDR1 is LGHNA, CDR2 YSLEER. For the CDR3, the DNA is TGCGCCAGCAGCCATTACACAGGGGATGGCTACACCTTC. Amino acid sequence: CASSHYTGDGYTF.

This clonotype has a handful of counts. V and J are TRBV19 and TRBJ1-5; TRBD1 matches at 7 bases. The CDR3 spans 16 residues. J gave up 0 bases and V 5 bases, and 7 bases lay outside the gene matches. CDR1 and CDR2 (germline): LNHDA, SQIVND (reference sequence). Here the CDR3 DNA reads TGTGCCAGTAGTGCTCCGGGACAGAATAGCAATCAGCCCCAGCATTTT. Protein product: CASSAPGQNSNQPQHF.

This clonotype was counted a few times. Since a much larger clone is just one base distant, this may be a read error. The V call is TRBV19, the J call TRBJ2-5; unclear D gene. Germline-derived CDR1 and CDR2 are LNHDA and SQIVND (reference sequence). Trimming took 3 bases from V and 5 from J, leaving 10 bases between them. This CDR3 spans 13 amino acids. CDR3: CASSMSNAETQYF. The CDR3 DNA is TGTGCCAGTAGTATGAGTAACGCGGAGACCCAGTACTTC.

Here the CDR3 reads CAVSGGRTQYF. CDR3 DNA sequence: TGTGCCGTCAGCGGGGGGCGGACCCAGTACTTC. V is TRBV25-1 and J is TRBJ2-5; 9 bases are a match to TRBD2. Germline CDR1 MGHDK, CDR2 SYGVNS. This CDR3 spans 11 amino acids. V shed 11 bases and J 7 bases; nucleotides not matched to a gene: 5.

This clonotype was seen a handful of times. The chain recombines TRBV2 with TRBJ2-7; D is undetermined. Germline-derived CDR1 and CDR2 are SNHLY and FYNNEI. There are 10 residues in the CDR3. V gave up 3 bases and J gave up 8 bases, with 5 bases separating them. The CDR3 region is CASSEFQQYF. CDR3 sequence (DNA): TGTGCCAGCAGTGAGTTTCAGCAGTACTTC.

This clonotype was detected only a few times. The CDR3 bases are TGTGCCAGCAGCTTAGGGGCAGAATTTTATAGTGGCTACACCTTC. Translation: CASSLGAEFYSGYTF. The chain couples TRBV11-2 to TRBJ1-2; D is uncertain. This CDR3 comprises 15 residues. Per the germline V gene, CDR1 is SGHAT and CDR2 is FQNNGV. V was clipped by 1 base and J by 7 bases, with 16 bases between them.